Listed here are 23 T cell receptor beta chains from one sample, sequenced in a study of blood T cell repertoires in COVID-19. Sequencing used immunoSEQ multiplex PCR; TCRdb keeps in-frame clones, though not all of them. The sample lists a few hundred thousand clones; around 82% were seen once. What was sequenced was peripheral blood. The source is a person between 65 and 79 years old with COVID-19, enrolled during active disease.

The chain carries TRBV21-1 and TRBJ2-7; whether TRBD2, the table's D call, matches the DNA was not checked. TRBV21-1 corresponds to a pseudogene. This CDR3 has 12 amino acids. CDR3 residues: CASSKLGYEQYF. The DNA for the CDR3 is TGTGCCAGCAGCAAACTAGGCTACGAGCAGTACTTC.

This sequence joins TRBV5-4 and TRBJ2-7, with D maybe TRBD1 (6 bases). V lost 2 bases, J lost 7 bases, and 16 bases lay in between. The CDR3 is 14 amino acids. Germline CDR1 SGHNT, CDR2 YYREEE (reference sequence). As DNA, the CDR3 is TGTGCCAGCAGCTTAGTACAGGGAAGTGGAGAGCAGTACTTC. Its protein product is CASSLVQGSGEQYF.

The CDR3 DNA reads TGTGCCAGCAGTTACCTCCGTTTTTGGGGACAGGGGAGCACCGGGGAGCTGTTTTTT. Translating it yields CASSYLRFWGQGSTGELFF. The chain employs TRBV6-2 or TRBV6-3 and TRBJ2-2; TRBD1 matches 10 bases. J lost 4 bases, V lost 2 bases, and 13 bases had no gene match. Per the germline V gene, CDR1 is MNHEY and CDR2 is SVGEGT. The CDR3 length is 19 residues.

The rearrangement links TRBV6-6 to TRBJ1-4; tentatively, D is TRBD1 (6 bases). The V end lost 5 bases, the J end lost 2 bases, and 15 bases lay between the germline ends. The CDR3 runs 16 residues. Germline V CDR1 and CDR2: MNHNY, SVGAGI (reference sequence). CDR3 sequence (DNA): TGTGCCAGCAGTAACACAGGGTCCGCTACTAATGAAAAACTGTTTTTT. This gives the protein CASSNTGSATNEKLFF.

The chain carries TRBV6-2 or TRBV6-3 and TRBJ2-1, with 9 nucleotides matching TRBD2. This CDR3 comprises 12 residues. The V gene's germline CDR1 is MNHEY and CDR2 SVGEGT. Unmatched junction bases numbered 5, after V lost 2 bases and J lost 15 bases. The CDR3 nucleotides are TGTGCCAGCAGTTACACCGGGACTAGCCGGTTCTTC. This translates into CASSYTGTSRFF.

The rearrangement links TRBV14 to TRBJ2-7; the match to TRBD2 covers 9 bases. The CDR3 is 15 residues long. The germline V gene encodes CDR1 SGHDN and CDR2 FVKESK. V was pared by 1 base and J by 7 bases, with 8 bases of the junction left unmatched. This CDR3 is CASSQVLAGSGEQYF. The DNA of the CDR3 is TGTGCCAGCAGCCAAGTCCTAGCGGGGTCGGGGGAGCAGTACTTC.

This clone appeared a single time. The CDR3 reads CASSADSSPYNEQFF. The DNA of the CDR3 is TGTGCCAGCAGCGCGGACAGTAGCCCCTACAATGAGCAGTTCTTC. The V and J genes are TRBV25-1 and TRBJ2-1; a possible D gene is TRBD1 (6 bases). The CDR3 is made up of 15 amino acids. CDR1 and CDR2 from the germline V gene are MGHDK and SYGVNS. Trimming left V 6 bases short and J 2 bases short, with 14 bases between.

The V gene is TRBV15, the J gene TRBJ1-4; D ambiguous. The CDR3 is 16 residues long. V was pared by 0 bases and J by 7 bases, with 15 bases between. Germline assignment: CDR1 LNHNV and CDR2 YYDKDF (reference sequence). This CDR3 reads CATSRERTGGREKLFF. Here the CDR3 DNA reads TGTGCCACCAGCAGAGAACGGACGGGAGGGCGTGAAAAACTGTTTTTT.

The chain links TRBV21-1 to TRBJ2-1; the table's D call TRBD2 went unverified against the DNA. TRBV21-1 is a known pseudogene. The CDR3 totals 19 residues. Here the CDR3 DNA reads TGTGCCAGCAGCAGTTCGTGGCCTAGCGGGGGATTGGCCTACAATGAGCAGTTCTTC. The encoded protein is CASSSSWPSGGLAYNEQFF.

The V call is TRBV6-5, the J call TRBJ1-1; the D gene is possibly TRBD1 (6 bases). Between the trimmed V and J ends, which lost 0 bases and 4 bases, there was a span of 12 bases. CDR3 length: 15 amino acids. CDR1 and CDR2 (germline): MNHEY, SVGAGI. The DNA of the CDR3 is TGTGCCAGCAGTTACTCGTCAGGGGCGTTCACTGAAGCTTTCTTT. Translated, it gives CASSYSSGAFTEAFF.

This chain uses TRBV6-4 with TRBJ2-3; 16 nucleotides line up with TRBD2. The CDR3 is 18 residues long. Germline V lookup: CDR1 MRHNA, CDR2 SNTAGT. The V gene end was trimmed by 2 bases and the J gene end by 6 bases; junction bases not matched to a gene: 8. CDR3 in DNA: TGTGCCAGCAGTGACCCGGGACTAGCGGGAGGGTACGGTGATACGCAGTATTTT. This encodes CASSDPGLAGGYGDTQYF.

J is TRBJ1-3 and V is TRBV7-9; no clear D gene. Germline V gives CDR1 SEHNR, CDR2 FQNEAQ (reference sequence). The CDR3 is 14 residues long. Between the trimmed V and J ends, which lost 4 bases and 0 bases, there was a span of 7 bases. The CDR3 reads CASSYHGSGNTIYF. The CDR3, as DNA: TGTGCCAGCAGCTACCACGGCTCTGGAAACACCATATATTTT. Variable domain in full (rest from reference TRBV7-9 and TRBJ1-3): DTGVSQNPRHKITKRGQNVTFRCDPISEHNRLYWYRQTLGQGPEFLTYFQNEAQLEKSRLLSDRFSAERPKGSFSTLEIQRTEQGDSAMYLCASSYHGSGNTIYFGEGSWLTVV.

The rearrangement uses TRBV7-8 and TRBJ2-1; 7 positions agree with TRBD2. The CDR3 contains 13 residues. J gave up 7 bases and V 5 bases, and 5 bases lay outside the gene matches. Germline V lookup: CDR1 SGHVS, CDR2 FQNEAQ. CDR3 residues: CASSPRTRNEQFF. The CDR3 bases are TGTGCCAGCAGCCCGCGGACTAGAAATGAGCAGTTCTTC.

The chain links TRBV5-1 to TRBJ2-3, with TRBD2 identical over 8 bases. The CDR3 is made up of 16 amino acids. Germline CDR1 is SGHRS and CDR2 is YFSETQ. J gave up 3 bases and V 3 bases, and 9 bases lay outside the gene matches. As DNA, the CDR3 is TGCGCCAGCAGCTGGCGCGGGGAGCGGGAGACAGATACGCAGTATTTT. Its translation: CASSWRGERETDTQYF.

The J gene is TRBJ2-1, the V gene TRBV15; TRBD1 matches 7 bases. In germline, CDR1 is LNHNV, CDR2 YYDKDF (reference sequence). The CDR3 has 17 amino acids. V was pared by 0 bases and J by 2 bases, with 7 bases of the junction left unmatched. CDR3: CATSRDIGTETYNEQFF. DNA for the CDR3: TGTGCCACCAGCAGAGATATTGGGACAGAAACCTACAATGAGCAGTTCTTC.

The rearrangement links TRBV6-2 or TRBV6-3 to TRBJ2-1; TRBD2 might be the D (5 bases). Germline lookup yields CDR1 MNHEY and CDR2 SVGEGT. Trimming took off 5 bases at V and 4 bases at J, with 9 bases between the two ends. The CDR3 spans 13 residues. The CDR3 reads CASSREAYNEQFF. In DNA form, the CDR3 reads TGTGCCAGCAGTCGGGAAGCTTACAATGAGCAGTTCTTC.

The J gene is TRBJ2-1, the V gene TRBV11-2; 12 bases agree with TRBD2. CDR3 length: 16 amino acids. Germline CDR1 is SGHAT and CDR2 is FQNNGV. The ends lost 1 base at V and 8 bases at J; junction bases unmatched: 6. The DNA for the CDR3 is TGTGCCAGCAGCTTAGCTAGCGGGGGGGTTCCTGATGAGCAGTTCTTC. Its protein product is CASSLASGGVPDEQFF.

The chain links TRBV30 to TRBJ2-7; 7 nucleotides align to TRBD2. V lost 4 bases and J lost 0; bases outside the gene matches: 9. The CDR3 has 15 amino acids. CDR1 and CDR2 from the germline V gene are GTSNPN and SVGIG (reference sequence). In DNA, the CDR3 is TGTGCCTGGACAAGGCTAGCGGTGGGCTCCTACGAGCAGTACTTC. Translated: CAWTRLAVGSYEQYF.

J is TRBJ2-1 and V is TRBV9; 10 positions agree with TRBD2. The junction had 5 bases not matched to a gene; V was cut back by 0 bases and J by 5 bases. The CDR3 runs to 16 residues. Germline CDR1 reads SGDLS; CDR2 reads YYNGEE. This CDR3 is CASSVDALAGDNEQFF. DNA for the CDR3: TGTGCCAGCAGCGTAGATGCTCTAGCGGGGGACAATGAGCAGTTCTTC.

V gene TRBV4-2 combines with J gene TRBJ2-3; maybe TRBD1 (5 bases). This CDR3 region has 16 residues. Germline values: CDR1 LGHNA, CDR2 YNFKEQ. V lost 1 base to trimming and J lost 1 base, with 12 bases between them. The CDR3 protein is CASSQALDSGTDTQYF. DNA for the CDR3: TGTGCCAGCAGCCAAGCGTTAGACAGCGGCACAGATACGCAGTATTTT.

The chain employs TRBV7-2 and TRBJ1-6; no reliable D call. CDR3 length equals 16 residues. Trimming pared 0 bases from V and 9 bases from J, leaving 15 bases between. Germline loops: CDR1 SGHTA, CDR2 FQGNSA. The CDR3 protein is CASSLADAGSGSPLHF. CDR3 nucleotide sequence: TGTGCCAGCAGCTTAGCTGACGCCGGGTCTGGTTCACCCCTCCACTTT.

The genes are TRBV28 and TRBJ2-1, with a possible D match to TRBD2 (5 bases). V was clipped by 6 bases and J by 8 bases, with 17 bases between them. CDR1 MDHEN and CDR2 SYDVKM come from the germline V gene. The CDR3 is made up of 14 amino acids. The CDR3 is CASRGSGMAYEQFF. In DNA, the CDR3 is TGTGCCAGCAGGGGGTCGGGAATGGCCTATGAGCAGTTCTTC.

The J gene is TRBJ2-7, the V gene TRBV15; D unclear. Germline values: CDR1 LNHNV, CDR2 YYDKDF (reference sequence). The length of the CDR3 is 13 residues. The ends were cut back, 5 bases at V and 1 base at J, with 9 bases in the middle. CDR3 DNA: TGTGCCACCAGCGCCCCAGTATCCTACGAGCAGTACTTC. Its translation: CATSAPVSYEQYF.